Presented here are 4 T cell receptor beta chains from one specimen sequenced in a study of control samples from healthy donors and cancer patients. Sequenced by immunoSEQ multiplex PCR; TCRdb stores in-frame clones only, minus some. The repertoire holds 130,000 or so clones, with about 90% as singletons. The specimen sequenced was blood. All receptors come from a young man in good health.

V is TRBV4-1 and J is TRBJ1-4; TRBD1 might be the D (5 bases). Germline CDR1 MGHRA, CDR2 YSYEKL. There are 15 residues in the CDR3. Deletions cut 2 bases from V and 5 bases from J, with 12 bases between. In nucleotides, the CDR3 is TGCGCCAGCAGCCAACGTGGCAGGGAGAATGAAAAACTGTTTTTT. This codes for CASSQRGRENEKLFF.

The chain employs TRBV9 and TRBJ1-4; 7 bases match TRBD1. The V and J ends lost 4 bases and 3 bases, in that order; junction bases with no gene match: 6. This CDR3 spans 15 amino acids. The germline V gene encodes CDR1 SGDLS and CDR2 YYNGEE. CDR3 sequence reads: CASSPRGEANEKLFF. Written as DNA, the CDR3 is TGTGCCAGCAGCCCCAGGGGGGAGGCTAATGAAAAACTGTTTTTT.

This clone was observed a single time. The gene calls are TRBV5-1 and TRBJ2-5; D is possibly TRBD2 (5 bases). The ends were cut back, 3 bases at V and 2 bases at J, with 11 bases in the middle. The CDR3 is made up of 14 amino acids. CDR1 and CDR2 from the germline V gene are SGHRS and YFSETQ. The CDR3 nucleotides are TGCGCCAGCAGCTCAACTAGTAATCAAGAGACCCAGTACTTC. This gives the protein CASSSTSNQETQYF.

The chain is built from TRBV2 and TRBJ2-5, with a tentative D call TRBD2 (6 bases). CDR1 is SNHLY, CDR2 FYNNEI, per germline. The CDR3 runs to 13 residues. Trimming removed 1 base from V and 7 bases from J, with 10 bases in between. In DNA, the CDR3 is TGTGCCAGCAGTGAAGGGCCCGGGGGGACCCAGTACTTC. It codes for CASSEGPGGTQYF.